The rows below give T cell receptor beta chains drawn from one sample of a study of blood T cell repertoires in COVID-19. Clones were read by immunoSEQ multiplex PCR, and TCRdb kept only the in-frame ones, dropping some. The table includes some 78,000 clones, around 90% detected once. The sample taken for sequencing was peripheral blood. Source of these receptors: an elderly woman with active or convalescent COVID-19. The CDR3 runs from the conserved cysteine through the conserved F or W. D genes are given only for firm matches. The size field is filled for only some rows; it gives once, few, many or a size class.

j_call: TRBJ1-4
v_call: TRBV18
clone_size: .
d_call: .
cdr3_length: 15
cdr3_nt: TGTGCCAGCTCACCACAGGGGCCCCAGAATGAAAAACTGTTTTTT
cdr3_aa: CASSPQGPQNEKLFF

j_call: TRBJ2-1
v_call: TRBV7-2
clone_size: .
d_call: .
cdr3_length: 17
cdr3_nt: TGTGCCAGCAGCTTAGAGCAGGGACGGAGGGGGCTAGGAGAGCAGTTCTTC
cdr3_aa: CASSLEQGRRGLGEQFF

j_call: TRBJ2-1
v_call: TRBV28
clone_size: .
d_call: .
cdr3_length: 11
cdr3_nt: TGTGCCAGCAGTTTCAACAATGAGCAGTTCTTC
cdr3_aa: CASSFNNEQFF

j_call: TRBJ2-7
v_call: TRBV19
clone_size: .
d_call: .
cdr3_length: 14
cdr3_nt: TGTGCCAGTAGTATAGCGCGCGGGGTGTACGAGCAGTACTTC
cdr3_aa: CASSIARGVYEQYF

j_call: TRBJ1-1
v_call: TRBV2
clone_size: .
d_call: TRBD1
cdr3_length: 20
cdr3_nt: TGTGCCAGCAGTTTCAACCTACCCTTCGGGACAGGGGGCTCTGATACTGAAGCTTTCTTT
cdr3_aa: CASSFNLPFGTGGSDTEAFF

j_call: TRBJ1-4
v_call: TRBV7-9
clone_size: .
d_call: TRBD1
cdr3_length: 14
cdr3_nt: TGTGCCAGCAGCCCCGGACAGGGGCGAGAAAAGCTGTTTTTT
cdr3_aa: CASSPGQGREKLFF

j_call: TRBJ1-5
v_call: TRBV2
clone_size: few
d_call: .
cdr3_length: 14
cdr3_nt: TGTGCCAGCAGTGAAGGGCAGGGGATTCAGCCCCAGCATTTT
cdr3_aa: CASSEGQGIQPQHF

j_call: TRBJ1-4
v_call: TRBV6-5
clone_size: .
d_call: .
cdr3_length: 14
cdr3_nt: TGTGCCAGCAGTAGTCGGGACATGTATGAAAAACTGTTTTTT
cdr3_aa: CASSSRDMYEKLFF

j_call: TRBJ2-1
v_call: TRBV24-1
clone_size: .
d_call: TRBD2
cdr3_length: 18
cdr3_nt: TGTGCCACTAGTGGGGGGCTAGCGGGAGCATGGCCCTACAATGAGCAGTTCTTC
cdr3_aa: CATSGGLAGAWPYNEQFF

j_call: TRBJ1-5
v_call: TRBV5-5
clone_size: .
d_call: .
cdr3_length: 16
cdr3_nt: TGTGCCAGCAGCTTGGGAGTCCATAATAGCAATCAGCCCCAGCATTTT
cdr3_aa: CASSLGVHNSNQPQHF

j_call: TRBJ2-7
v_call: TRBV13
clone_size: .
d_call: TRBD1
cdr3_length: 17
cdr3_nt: TGTGCCAGCAGCTCCGGGGACAGAATTCGTCAGGGGTACGAGCAGTACTTC
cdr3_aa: CASSSGDRIRQGYEQYF

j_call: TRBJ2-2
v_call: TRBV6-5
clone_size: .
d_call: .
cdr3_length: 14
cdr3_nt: TGTGCCAGCACACAGGGACGGGTCGGCGGGGAGCTGTTTTTT
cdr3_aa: CASTQGRVGGELFF

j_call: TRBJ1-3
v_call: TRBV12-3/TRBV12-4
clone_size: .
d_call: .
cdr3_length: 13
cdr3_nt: TGTGCCAGCAGTTCTGGACAGGGAAACACCATATATTTT
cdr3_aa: CASSSGQGNTIYF

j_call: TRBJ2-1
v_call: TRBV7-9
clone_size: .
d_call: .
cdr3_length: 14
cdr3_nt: TGTGCCAGCACCCTACAGGGCTCCTACAATGAGCAGTTCTTC
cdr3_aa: CASTLQGSYNEQFF

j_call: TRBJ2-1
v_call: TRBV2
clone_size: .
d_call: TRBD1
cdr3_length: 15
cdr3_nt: TGTGCCAGCAGCGGACAGGGGAGCTCCTACAATGAGCAGTTCTTC
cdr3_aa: CASSGQGSSYNEQFF

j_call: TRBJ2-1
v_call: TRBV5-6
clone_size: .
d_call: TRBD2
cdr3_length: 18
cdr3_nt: TGTGCCAGCAGCTTAAGACTAGCGGGAGAAAGCTCCTACAATGAGCAGTTCTTC
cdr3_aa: CASSLRLAGESSYNEQFF

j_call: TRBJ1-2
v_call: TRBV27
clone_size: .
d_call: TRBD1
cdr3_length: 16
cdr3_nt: TGTGCCAGCAGCCCGTCACAGGGGGCTAGGAACTATGGCTACACCTTC
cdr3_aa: CASSPSQGARNYGYTF

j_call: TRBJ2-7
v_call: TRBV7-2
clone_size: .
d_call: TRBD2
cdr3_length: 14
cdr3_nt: TGTGCCAGCAGCTCGGGACTAGCCCTCTACGAGCAGTACTTC
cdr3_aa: CASSSGLALYEQYF

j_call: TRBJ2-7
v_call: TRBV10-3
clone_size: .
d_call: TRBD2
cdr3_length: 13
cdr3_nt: TGTGCCACCTGGACTAGCGGGAGCCTCGAGCAGTACTTC
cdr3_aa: CATWTSGSLEQYF

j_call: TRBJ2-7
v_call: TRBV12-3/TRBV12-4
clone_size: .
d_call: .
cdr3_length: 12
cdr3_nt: TGTGCTAGCTCGGGTTCCTCCTACGAGCAGTACTTC
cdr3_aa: CASSGSSYEQYF

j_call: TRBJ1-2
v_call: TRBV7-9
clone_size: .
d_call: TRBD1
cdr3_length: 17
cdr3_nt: TGTGCCAGCAGCTTAGCGCTAAGCCAGGGGGCGGGTGATGGCTACACCTTC
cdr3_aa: CASSLALSQGAGDGYTF

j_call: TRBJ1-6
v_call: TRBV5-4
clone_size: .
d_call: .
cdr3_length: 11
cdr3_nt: TGTGCCAGCGGTTCGGATTCACCCCTCCACTTT
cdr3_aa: CASGSDSPLHF

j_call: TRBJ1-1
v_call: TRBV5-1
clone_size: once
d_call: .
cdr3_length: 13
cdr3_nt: TGCGCCAGCAGCTTCGGGGAGGCCACTGAAGCTTTCTTT
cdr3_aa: CASSFGEATEAFF

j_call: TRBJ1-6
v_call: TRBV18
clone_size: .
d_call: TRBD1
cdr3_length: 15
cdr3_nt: TGTGCCAGCTCACACACGACAGGGGGGGATTCACCCCTCCACTTT
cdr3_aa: CASSHTTGGDSPLHF

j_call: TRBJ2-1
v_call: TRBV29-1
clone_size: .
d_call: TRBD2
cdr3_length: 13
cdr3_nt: TGCAGCCCCGAGCAGCGGGGCTACAATGAGCAGTTCTTC
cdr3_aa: CSPEQRGYNEQFF

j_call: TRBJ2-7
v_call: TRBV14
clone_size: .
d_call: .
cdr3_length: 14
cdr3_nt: TGTGCCAGCAGCCAAGGTAGTCTGACCTACGAGCAGTACTTC
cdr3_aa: CASSQGSLTYEQYF

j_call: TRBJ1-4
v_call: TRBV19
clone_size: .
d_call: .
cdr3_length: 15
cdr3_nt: TGTGCCAGTAGTATCGCCCGCGGGGTTAGTGAAAAACTGTTTTTT
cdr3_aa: CASSIARGVSEKLFF

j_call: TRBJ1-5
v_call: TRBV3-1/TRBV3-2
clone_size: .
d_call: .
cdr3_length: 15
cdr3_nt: TGTGCCAGCAGCCAAGGACTGGCGGGCAATCAGCCCCAGCATTTT
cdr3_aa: CASSQGLAGNQPQHF

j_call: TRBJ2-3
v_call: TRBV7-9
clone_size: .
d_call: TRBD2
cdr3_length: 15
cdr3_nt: TGTGCCAGCCGCGGGGCGGGAGGTAGCACAGATACGCAGTATTTT
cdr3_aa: CASRGAGGSTDTQYF

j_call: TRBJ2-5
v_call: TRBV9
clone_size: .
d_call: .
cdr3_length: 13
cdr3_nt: TGTGCCAGCAGCGTAGGCGGGAAAGAGACCCAGTACTTC
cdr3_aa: CASSVGGKETQYF

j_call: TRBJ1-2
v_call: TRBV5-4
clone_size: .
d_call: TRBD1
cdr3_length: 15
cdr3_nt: TGTGCCAGCAGCTTGGTGGACAGGGCGTCTCATGGCTACACCTTC
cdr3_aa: CASSLVDRASHGYTF

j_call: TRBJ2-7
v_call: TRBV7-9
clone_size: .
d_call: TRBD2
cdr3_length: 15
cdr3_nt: TGTGCCAGCAGCTACACTAGCGGGAGACAGGGCGAGCAGTACTTC
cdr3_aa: CASSYTSGRQGEQYF

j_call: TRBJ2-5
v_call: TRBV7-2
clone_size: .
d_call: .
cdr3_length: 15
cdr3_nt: TGTGCCAGCAGCTTCTCCAGCGCCCCTATGGAGACCCAGTACTTC
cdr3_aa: CASSFSSAPMETQYF

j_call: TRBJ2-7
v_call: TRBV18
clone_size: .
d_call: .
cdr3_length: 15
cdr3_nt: TGTGCCAGCTCACCACGGAGGGGAGGAACCTACGAGCAGTACTTC
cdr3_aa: CASSPRRGGTYEQYF

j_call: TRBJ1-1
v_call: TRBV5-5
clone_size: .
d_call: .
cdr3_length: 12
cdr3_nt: TGTGCCAGCAGCTTGGAGGGGACTGAAGCTTTCTTT
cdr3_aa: CASSLEGTEAFF

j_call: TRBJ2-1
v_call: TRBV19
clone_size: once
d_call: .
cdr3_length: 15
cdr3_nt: TGTGCCAGTAGTATAGATCGTGGGAGCTACAATGAGCAGTTCTTC
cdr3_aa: CASSIDRGSYNEQFF

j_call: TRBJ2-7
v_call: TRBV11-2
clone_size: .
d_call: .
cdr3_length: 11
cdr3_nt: TGTGCCAGCAGCTTATTAGGAGAAACCTACTTC
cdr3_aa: CASSLLGETYF

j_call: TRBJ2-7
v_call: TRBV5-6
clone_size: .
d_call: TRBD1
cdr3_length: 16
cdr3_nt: TGTGCCAGCAGCTTAACGGTAGGACAGGGGAACCACGAGCAGTACTTC
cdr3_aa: CASSLTVGQGNHEQYF

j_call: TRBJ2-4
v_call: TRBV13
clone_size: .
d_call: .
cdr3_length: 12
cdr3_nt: TGTGCCAGCAGCCTGAAACCGGGACATCCGCACTTC
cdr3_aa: CASSLKPGHPHF

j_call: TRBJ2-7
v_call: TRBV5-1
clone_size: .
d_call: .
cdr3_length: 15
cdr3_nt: TGCGCCAGCAGCTTGATAGGGGCACGGTCCTACGAGCAGTACTTC
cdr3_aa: CASSLIGARSYEQYF

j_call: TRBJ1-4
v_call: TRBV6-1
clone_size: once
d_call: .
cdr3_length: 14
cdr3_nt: TGTGCCAGCAGTGAAAGCGGTGCTAATGAAAAACTGTTTTTT
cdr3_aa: CASSESGANEKLFF

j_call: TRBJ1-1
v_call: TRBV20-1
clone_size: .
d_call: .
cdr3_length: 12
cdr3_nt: TGCAGTGCTAGTCCCAGGGTCGCTGAAGCTTTCTTT
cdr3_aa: CSASPRVAEAFF

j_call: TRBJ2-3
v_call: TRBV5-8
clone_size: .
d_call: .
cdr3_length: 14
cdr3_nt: TGTGCCAGCAGGAAAACAGGGCAGGGAGATACGCAGTATTTT
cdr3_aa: CASRKTGQGDTQYF

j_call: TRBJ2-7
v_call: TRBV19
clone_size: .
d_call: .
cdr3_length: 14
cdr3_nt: TGTGCCAGTAGTATTACTTCCCGCTCCTACGAGCAGTACTTC
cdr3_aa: CASSITSRSYEQYF

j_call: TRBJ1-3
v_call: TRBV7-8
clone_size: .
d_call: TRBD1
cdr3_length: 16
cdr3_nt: TGTGCCAGCAGCCCCCAGGGGGGATTCTCTGGAAACACCATATATTTT
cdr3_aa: CASSPQGGFSGNTIYF

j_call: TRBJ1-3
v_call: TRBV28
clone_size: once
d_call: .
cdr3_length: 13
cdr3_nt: TGTGCCAGCAGAACAGGGTTGGGAAACACCATATATTTT
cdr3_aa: CASRTGLGNTIYF

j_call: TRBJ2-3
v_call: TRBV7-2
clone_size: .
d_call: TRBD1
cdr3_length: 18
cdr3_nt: TGTGCCAGCAGCTTCAGGGGACAGGCCCCACTGAGGGGAGATACGCAGTATTTT
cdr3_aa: CASSFRGQAPLRGDTQYF

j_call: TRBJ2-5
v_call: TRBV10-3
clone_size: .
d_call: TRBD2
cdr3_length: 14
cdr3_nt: TGTGCCATCAACCCGGGACTAGCGATTGAGACCCAGTACTTC
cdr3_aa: CAINPGLAIETQYF

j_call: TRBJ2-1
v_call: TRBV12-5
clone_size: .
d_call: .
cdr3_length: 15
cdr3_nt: TGTGCTAGTGGCCTCACATGGAGCTCCTACAATGAGCAGTTCTTC
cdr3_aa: CASGLTWSSYNEQFF

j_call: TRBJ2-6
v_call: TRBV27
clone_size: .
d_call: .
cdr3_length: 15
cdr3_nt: TGTGCCAGCAGTTTATGGCAGGGCTGGGCCAACGTCCTGACTTTC
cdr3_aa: CASSLWQGWANVLTF

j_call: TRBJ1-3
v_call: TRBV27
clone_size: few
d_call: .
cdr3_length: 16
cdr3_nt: TGTGCCAGCAGTTTCCTTCCGGCAGGGTTGGGAAACACCATATATTTT
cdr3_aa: CASSFLPAGLGNTIYF

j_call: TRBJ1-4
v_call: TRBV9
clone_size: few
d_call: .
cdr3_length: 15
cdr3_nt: TGTGCCAGCAGCGCGGGGACACGCGAAAATGAAAAACTGTTTTTT
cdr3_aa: CASSAGTRENEKLFF

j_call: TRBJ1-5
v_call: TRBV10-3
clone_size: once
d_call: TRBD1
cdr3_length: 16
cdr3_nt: TGTGCCATCAGTGGGGGGGACAGGGGTAGCAATCAGCCCCAGCATTTT
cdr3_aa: CAISGGDRGSNQPQHF

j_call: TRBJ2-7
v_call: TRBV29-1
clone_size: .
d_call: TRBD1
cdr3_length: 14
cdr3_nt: TGCAGCGTTGTCTCCGACAGGGGAGGATACGAGCAGTACTTC
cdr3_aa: CSVVSDRGGYEQYF

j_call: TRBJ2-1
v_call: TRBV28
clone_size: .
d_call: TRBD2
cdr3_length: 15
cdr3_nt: TGTGCCAGCACCTCCGGTAGGGAGGGTTACAATGAGCAGTTCTTC
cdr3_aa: CASTSGREGYNEQFF

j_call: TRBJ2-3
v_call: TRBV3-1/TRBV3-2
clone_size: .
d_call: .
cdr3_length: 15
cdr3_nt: TGTGCCAGCAGCCTTGATATTGGACCGGGGGATACGCAGTATTTT
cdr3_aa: CASSLDIGPGDTQYF